This TCR beta chain was sequenced for a study of Ad26.COV2.S vaccination and SARS-CoV-2 variants. Study in general: Dosing was one shot or two shots 56 days apart. The study, taken as a whole, reports: Ad26.COV2.S recipients had broader spike-specific TCRs (P = 0.0014).

The sample's treatment: about 20 received Ad26.COV2.S at low or high dose, single or two shots; about 5 received placebo; per-sample allocation not given. Day 63 after the first injection of vaccine or placebo was the sampling time. Within Boston, the person who donated was an adult of 18-55 years. As its vector, the vaccine had Ad26, which expressed Wuhan-strain SARS-CoV-2 spike. A word on this clone: Its target is not known.

V gave up 5 bases and J gave up 2 bases; unmatched junction bases: 7. CDR1 is MDHEN and CDR2 is SYDVKM in the germline V gene. This CDR3 spans 16 amino acids. Produced via immunoSEQ multiplex PCR; TCRdb's table is partial and in-frame only. The sample records 300,000 to 450,000 clones, about 85% being singletons. The chain uses TRBV28 and TRBJ2-1, with TRBD2 matching over 9 bases. The material was peripheral blood, obtained in a trial of Ad26.COV2.S vaccine versus placebo. The receptor was derived from a person aged 18 to 59 who received the Ad26.COV2.S COVID-19 vaccine or a placebo. CDR3 residues: CASSPPGLAPYNEQFF. As DNA, the CDR3 is TGTGCCAGCAGTCCACCGGGACTAGCACCCTACAATGAGCAGTTCTTC.